The T cell receptor (beta chain) under discussion was sequenced for a study of blood T cell repertoires in COVID-19. Sequenced by immunoSEQ multiplex PCR; TCRdb stores in-frame clones only, minus some. Among approximately 500,000 clones listed, roughly 90% were seen once. CDR1 MNHEY and CDR2 SVGEGT come from the germline V gene. Trimming at V came to 6 bases and at J to 0 bases, leaving 5 bases not matched to a gene. This CDR3 comprises 16 residues. Cohorts were based on clinical histories the participants reported. The receptor was isolated from a woman aged 40 to 50 who had recovered from COVID-19. The sample was PBMCs or T cells enriched from blood (not recorded which). The chain couples TRBV6-2 or TRBV6-3 to TRBJ2-3, with 11 bases that match TRBD2. The CDR3 loop reads CASSPGTSGSTDTQYF. DNA of the CDR3: TGTGCCAGCAGCCCCGGGACTAGCGGTAGCACAGATACGCAGTATTTT.